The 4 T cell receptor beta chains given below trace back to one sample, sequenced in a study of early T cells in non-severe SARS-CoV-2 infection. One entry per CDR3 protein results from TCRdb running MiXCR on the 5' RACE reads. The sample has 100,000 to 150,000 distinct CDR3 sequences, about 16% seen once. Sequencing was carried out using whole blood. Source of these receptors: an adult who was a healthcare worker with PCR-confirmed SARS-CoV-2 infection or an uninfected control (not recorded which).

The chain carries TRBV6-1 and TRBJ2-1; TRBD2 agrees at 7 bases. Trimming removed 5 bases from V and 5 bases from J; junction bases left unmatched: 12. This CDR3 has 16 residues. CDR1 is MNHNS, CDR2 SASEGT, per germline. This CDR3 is CASSPEGRGSDNEQFF. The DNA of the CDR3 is TGTGCCAGCAGTCCCGAGGGGCGGGGGAGCGACAATGAGCAGTTCTTC.

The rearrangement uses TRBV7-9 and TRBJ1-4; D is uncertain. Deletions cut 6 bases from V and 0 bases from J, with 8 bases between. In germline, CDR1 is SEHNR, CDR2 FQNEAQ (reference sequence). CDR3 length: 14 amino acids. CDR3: CASRPSATNEKLFF. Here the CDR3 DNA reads TGTGCCAGCAGGCCTTCCGCAACTAATGAAAAACTGTTTTTT. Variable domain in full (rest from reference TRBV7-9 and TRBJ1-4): DTGVSQNPRHKITKRGQNVTFRCDPISEHNRLYWYRQTLGQGPEFLTYFQNEAQLEKSRLLSDRFSAERPKGSFSTLEIQRTEQGDSAMYLCASRPSATNEKLFFGSGTQLSVL.

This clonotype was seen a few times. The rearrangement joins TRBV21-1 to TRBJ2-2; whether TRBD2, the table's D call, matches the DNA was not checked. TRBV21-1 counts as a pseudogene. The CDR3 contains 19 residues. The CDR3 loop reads CASSILSSGGPEVTGELFF. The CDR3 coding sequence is TGTGCCAGCAGCATCTTATCTAGCGGGGGCCCAGAGGTCACCGGGGAGCTGTTTTTT.

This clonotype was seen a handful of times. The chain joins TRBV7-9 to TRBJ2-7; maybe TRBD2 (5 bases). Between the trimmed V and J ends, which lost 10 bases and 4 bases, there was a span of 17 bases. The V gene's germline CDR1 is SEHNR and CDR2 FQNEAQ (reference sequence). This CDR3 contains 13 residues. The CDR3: CATREKGVYEQYF. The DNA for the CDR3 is TGTGCCACCCGTGAGAAGGGAGTGTACGAGCAGTACTTC.